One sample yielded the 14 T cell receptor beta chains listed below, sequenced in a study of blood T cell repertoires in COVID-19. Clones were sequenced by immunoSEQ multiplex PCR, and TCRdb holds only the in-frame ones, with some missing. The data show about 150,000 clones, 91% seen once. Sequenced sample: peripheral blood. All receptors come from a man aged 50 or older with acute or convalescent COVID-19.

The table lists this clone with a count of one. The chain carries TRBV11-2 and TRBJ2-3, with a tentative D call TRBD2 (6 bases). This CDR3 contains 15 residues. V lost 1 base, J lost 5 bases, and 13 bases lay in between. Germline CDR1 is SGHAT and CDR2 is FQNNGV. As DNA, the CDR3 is TGTGCCAGCAGCTTAGGATTCGGGGGAGGAGATACGCAGTATTTT. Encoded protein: CASSLGFGGGDTQYF.

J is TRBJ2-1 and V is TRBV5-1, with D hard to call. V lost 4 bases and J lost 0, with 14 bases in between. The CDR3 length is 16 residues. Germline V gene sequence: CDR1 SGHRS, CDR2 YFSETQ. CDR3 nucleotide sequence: TGCGCCAGCAGCACTACTACCCCGAGCTCCTACAATGAGCAGTTCTTC. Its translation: CASSTTTPSSYNEQFF. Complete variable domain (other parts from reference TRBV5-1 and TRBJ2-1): KAGVTQTPRYLIKTRGQQVTLSCSPISGHRSVSWYQQTPGQGLQFLFEYFSETQRNKGNFPGRFSGRQFSNSRSEMNVSTLELGDSALYLCASSTTTPSSYNEQFFGPGTRLTVL.

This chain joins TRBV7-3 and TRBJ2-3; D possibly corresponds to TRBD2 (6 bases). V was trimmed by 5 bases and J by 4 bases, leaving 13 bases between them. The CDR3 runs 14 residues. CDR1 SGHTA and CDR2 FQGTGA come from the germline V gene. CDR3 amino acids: CASSPRGGSDTQYF. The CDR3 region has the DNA TGTGCCAGCAGCCCGCGGGGAGGCTCAGATACGCAGTATTTT.

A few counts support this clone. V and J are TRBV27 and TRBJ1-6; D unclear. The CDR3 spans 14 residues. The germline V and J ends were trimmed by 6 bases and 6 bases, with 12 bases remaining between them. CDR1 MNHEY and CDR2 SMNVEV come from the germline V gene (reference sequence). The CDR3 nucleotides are TGTGCCAGCAGCAACAGAGCCCGTAATTCACCCCTCCACTTT. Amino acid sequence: CASSNRARNSPLHF.

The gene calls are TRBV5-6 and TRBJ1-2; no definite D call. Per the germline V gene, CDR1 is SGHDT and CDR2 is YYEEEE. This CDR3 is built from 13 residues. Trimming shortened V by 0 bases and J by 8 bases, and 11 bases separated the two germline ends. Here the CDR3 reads CASSLAVPGGYTF. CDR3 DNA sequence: TGTGCCAGCAGCTTGGCAGTCCCGGGAGGCTACACCTTC.

DNA of the CDR3: TGTGCCTGGGCTGGGACTAGTTTAAACATTCAGTACTTC. It yields the protein CAWAGTSLNIQYF. The V call is TRBV30, the J call TRBJ2-4; 8 positions agree with TRBD2. Germline V gene lookup returns CDR1 GTSNPN and CDR2 SVGIG (reference sequence). The CDR3 spans 13 residues. Trimming cost V 5 bases and J 6 bases; bases outside gene matches: 6.

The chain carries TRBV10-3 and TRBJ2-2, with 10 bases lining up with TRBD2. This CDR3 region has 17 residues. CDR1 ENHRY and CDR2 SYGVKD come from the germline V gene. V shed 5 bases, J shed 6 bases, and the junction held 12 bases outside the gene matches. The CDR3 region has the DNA TGTGCCATCAGTAATCAGCGGGAGGGCCTCATGGCCGGGGAGCTGTTTTTT. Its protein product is CAISNQREGLMAGELFF.

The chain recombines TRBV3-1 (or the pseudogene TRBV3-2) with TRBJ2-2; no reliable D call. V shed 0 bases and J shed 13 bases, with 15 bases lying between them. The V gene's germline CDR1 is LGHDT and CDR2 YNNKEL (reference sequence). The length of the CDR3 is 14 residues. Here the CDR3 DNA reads TGTGCCAGCAGCCAAGAATCCCGCGGTGAAAGGCTGTTTTTT. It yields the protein CASSQESRGERLFF.

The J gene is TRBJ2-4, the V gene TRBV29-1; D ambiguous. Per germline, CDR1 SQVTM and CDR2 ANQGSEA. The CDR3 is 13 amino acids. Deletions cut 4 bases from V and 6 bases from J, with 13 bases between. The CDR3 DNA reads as TGCAGCGTTGTGGTCACCTACTCAAACATTCAGTACTTC. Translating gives CSVVVTYSNIQYF.

CDR3 sequence reads: CASSQEGAGASSYEQYF. The CDR3 DNA reads TGTGCCAGCAGCCAAGAAGGGGCGGGGGCGAGCTCCTACGAGCAGTACTTC. The chain combines TRBV3-1 (or the pseudogene TRBV3-2) with TRBJ2-7; maybe TRBD2 (7 bases). CDR1 is LGHDT, CDR2 YNNKEL, per germline (reference sequence). V dropped 0 bases and J dropped 0 bases, with 15 bases sitting between them. This CDR3 has 17 residues.

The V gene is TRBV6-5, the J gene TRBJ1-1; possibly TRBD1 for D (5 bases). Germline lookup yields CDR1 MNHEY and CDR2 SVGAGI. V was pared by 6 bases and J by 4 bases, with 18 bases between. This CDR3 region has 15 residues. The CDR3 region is CASSLMEGLSTEAFF. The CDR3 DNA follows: TGTGCCAGCAGCCTCATGGAGGGACTCAGCACTGAAGCTTTCTTT.

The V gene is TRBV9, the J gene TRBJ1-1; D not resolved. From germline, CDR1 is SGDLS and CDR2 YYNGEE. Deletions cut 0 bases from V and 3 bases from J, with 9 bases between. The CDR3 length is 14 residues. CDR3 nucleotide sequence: TGTGCCAGCAGCGTAGGTCGCGGGGACACTGAAGCTTTCTTT. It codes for CASSVGRGDTEAFF.

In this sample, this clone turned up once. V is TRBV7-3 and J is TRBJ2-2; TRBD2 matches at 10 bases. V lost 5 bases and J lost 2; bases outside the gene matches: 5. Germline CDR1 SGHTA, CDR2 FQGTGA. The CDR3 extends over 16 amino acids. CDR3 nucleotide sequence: TGTGCCAGCAGCCCCCGGACTAGCGGAAACACCGGGGAGCTGTTTTTT. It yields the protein CASSPRTSGNTGELFF.

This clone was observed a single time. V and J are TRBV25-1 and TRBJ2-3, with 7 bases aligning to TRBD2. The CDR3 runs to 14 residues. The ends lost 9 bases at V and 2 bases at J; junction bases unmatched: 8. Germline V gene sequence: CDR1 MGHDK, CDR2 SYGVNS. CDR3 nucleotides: TGTGCCAGTCAAGCGGGGCTTTACACAGATACGCAGTATTTT. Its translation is CASQAGLYTDTQYF.